A selection of T cell receptor beta chains follows, all from one sample in a study of control samples from healthy donors and cancer patients. TCRdb's table, derived via immunoSEQ multiplex PCR, lists solely in-frame clones and lacks some. The repertoire holds about 110,000 clones, with around nine tenths as singletons. Sequenced sample: blood. Source of these receptors: a woman between 50 and 59 years old in good health. Each CDR3 is given with its conserved first and last residue. A D gene is named only where the DNA matches it firmly. Clone size is given for some rows only: seen once, a few or many times, or a class if the clone is expanded.

clone_size: -; d_call: TRBD2; j_call: TRBJ2-7; cdr3_length: 15; v_call: TRBV3-1/TRBV3-2; cdr3_nt: TGTGCCAGCAGCCAAGGCGTAGGCGGGGGTTACGAGCAGTACTTC; cdr3_aa: CASSQGVGGGYEQYF
clone_size: -; d_call: TRBD1; j_call: TRBJ1-1; cdr3_length: 14; v_call: TRBV20-1; cdr3_nt: TGCAGTGCTAGTCCGGGACAGGGAAACCCTGAAGCTTTCTTT; cdr3_aa: CSASPGQGNPEAFF
clone_size: once; d_call: TRBD2; j_call: TRBJ2-1; cdr3_length: 15; v_call: TRBV27; cdr3_nt: TGTGCCAGCAGTCTCGGACTAGCGGGAGTAAATGAGCAGTTCTTC; cdr3_aa: CASSLGLAGVNEQFF
clone_size: -; d_call: -; j_call: TRBJ2-5; cdr3_length: 12; v_call: TRBV7-2; cdr3_nt: TGTGCCAGCAGCTTGGAGGGGAGAACCCAGTACTTC; cdr3_aa: CASSLEGRTQYF
clone_size: -; d_call: TRBD1; j_call: TRBJ2-7; cdr3_length: 14; v_call: TRBV3-1/TRBV3-2; cdr3_nt: TGTGCCAGCAGCATACAGGGGTCCTCCTACGAGCAGTACTTC; cdr3_aa: CASSIQGSSYEQYF
clone_size: -; d_call: TRBD1; j_call: TRBJ2-3; cdr3_length: 13; v_call: TRBV29-1; cdr3_nt: TGCAGCGAAGGACAGGGAGGCACAGATACGCAGTATTTT; cdr3_aa: CSEGQGGTDTQYF
clone_size: -; d_call: -; j_call: TRBJ1-6; cdr3_length: 15; v_call: TRBV6-5; cdr3_nt: TGTGCCAGCACCCTACAAGGGACTAGGGGTTCACCCCTCCACTTT; cdr3_aa: CASTLQGTRGSPLHF
clone_size: -; d_call: -; j_call: TRBJ2-2; cdr3_length: 12; v_call: TRBV18; cdr3_nt: TGTGCCAGCTCATCCGACACCGGGGAGCTGTTTTTT; cdr3_aa: CASSSDTGELFF
clone_size: few; d_call: -; j_call: TRBJ1-6; cdr3_length: 15; v_call: TRBV3-1/TRBV3-2; cdr3_nt: TGTGCCAGCAGCACCAAGGAGGTCAGGGGAGCACCCCTCCACTTT; cdr3_aa: CASSTKEVRGAPLHF
clone_size: -; d_call: -; j_call: TRBJ2-5; cdr3_length: 18; v_call: TRBV5-6; cdr3_nt: TGTGCCAGCAGCCCTGCTGGCGGGGCAGGGGTTTTCCAAGAGACCCAGTACTTC; cdr3_aa: CASSPAGGAGVFQETQYF
clone_size: -; d_call: -; j_call: TRBJ1-5; cdr3_length: 14; v_call: TRBV6-5; cdr3_nt: TGTGCCAGCAGTATTTCAGGTCCCACCCAGCCCCAGCATTTT; cdr3_aa: CASSISGPTQPQHF
clone_size: -; d_call: -; j_call: TRBJ1-2; cdr3_length: 12; v_call: TRBV29-1; cdr3_nt: TGCAGCGTTGACACGGATTTCTATGGCTACACCTTC; cdr3_aa: CSVDTDFYGYTF
clone_size: -; d_call: -; j_call: TRBJ1-5; cdr3_length: 14; v_call: TRBV3-1/TRBV3-2; cdr3_nt: TGTGCCAGCAGCCAAGGGGGGGTCGGTCAGCCCCAGCATTTT; cdr3_aa: CASSQGGVGQPQHF
clone_size: -; d_call: TRBD1; j_call: TRBJ1-2; cdr3_length: 13; v_call: TRBV12-3/TRBV12-4; cdr3_nt: TGTGCCAGCAGGGGGACAGCCTCCTATGGCTACACCTTC; cdr3_aa: CASRGTASYGYTF
clone_size: -; d_call: -; j_call: TRBJ2-1; cdr3_length: 15; v_call: TRBV14; cdr3_nt: TGTGCCAGCAGCCAAGGACCCAGCTCCTACAATGAGCAGTTCTTC; cdr3_aa: CASSQGPSSYNEQFF
clone_size: -; d_call: -; j_call: TRBJ2-7; cdr3_length: 15; v_call: TRBV30; cdr3_nt: TGTGCCTCCTCCGTTTTTAGGGGTCAGTACTACGAGCAGTACTTC; cdr3_aa: CASSVFRGQYYEQYF
clone_size: -; d_call: TRBD2; j_call: TRBJ2-3; cdr3_length: 15; v_call: TRBV6-5; cdr3_nt: TGTGCCAGCAGTTACTATAGCGGGCTCACAGATACGCAGTATTTT; cdr3_aa: CASSYYSGLTDTQYF
clone_size: -; d_call: -; j_call: TRBJ2-5; cdr3_length: 13; v_call: TRBV5-6; cdr3_nt: TGTGCCAGCAGCTTCCTGGGGCGGGAGACCCAGTACTTC; cdr3_aa: CASSFLGRETQYF
clone_size: -; d_call: -; j_call: TRBJ2-6; cdr3_length: 15; v_call: TRBV6-2/TRBV6-3; cdr3_nt: TGTGCCAGCACCCCCGGCCGTACTGGGGCCAACGTCCTGACTTTC; cdr3_aa: CASTPGRTGANVLTF
clone_size: -; d_call: TRBD1; j_call: TRBJ1-1; cdr3_length: 13; v_call: TRBV6-5; cdr3_nt: TGTGCCAGCAGTCGACAGGGGAACACTGAAGCTTTCTTT; cdr3_aa: CASSRQGNTEAFF
clone_size: -; d_call: -; j_call: TRBJ2-5; cdr3_length: 13; v_call: TRBV11-2; cdr3_nt: TGTGCCAGCGCGAACGACCTTCAAGAGACCCAGTACTTC; cdr3_aa: CASANDLQETQYF
clone_size: -; d_call: -; j_call: TRBJ1-3; cdr3_length: 12; v_call: TRBV7-2; cdr3_nt: TGTGCCAGCAGCTTACCCGGTAACACCATATATTTT; cdr3_aa: CASSLPGNTIYF
clone_size: -; d_call: -; j_call: TRBJ1-5; cdr3_length: 15; v_call: TRBV27; cdr3_nt: TGTGCCAGCAGTTTGATTCGGGGGCCGAATCAGCCCCAGCATTTT; cdr3_aa: CASSLIRGPNQPQHF